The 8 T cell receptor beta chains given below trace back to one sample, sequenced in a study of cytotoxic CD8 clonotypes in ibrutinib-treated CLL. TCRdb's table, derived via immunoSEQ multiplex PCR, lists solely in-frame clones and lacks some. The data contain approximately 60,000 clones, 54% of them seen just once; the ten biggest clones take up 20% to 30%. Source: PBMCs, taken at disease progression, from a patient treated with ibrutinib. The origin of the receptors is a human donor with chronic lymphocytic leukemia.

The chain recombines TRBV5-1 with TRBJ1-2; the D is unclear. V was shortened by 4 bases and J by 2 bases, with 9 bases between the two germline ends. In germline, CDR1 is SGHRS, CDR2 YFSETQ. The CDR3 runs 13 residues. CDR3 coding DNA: TGCGCCAGCAGCGCAGGTTCGAACTATGGCTACACCTTC. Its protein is CASSAGSNYGYTF. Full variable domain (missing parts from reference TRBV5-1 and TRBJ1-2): KAGVTQTPRYLIKTRGQQVTLSCSPISGHRSVSWYQQTPGQGLQFLFEYFSETQRNKGNFPGRFSGRQFSNSRSEMNVSTLELGDSALYLCASSAGSNYGYTFGSGTRLTVV.

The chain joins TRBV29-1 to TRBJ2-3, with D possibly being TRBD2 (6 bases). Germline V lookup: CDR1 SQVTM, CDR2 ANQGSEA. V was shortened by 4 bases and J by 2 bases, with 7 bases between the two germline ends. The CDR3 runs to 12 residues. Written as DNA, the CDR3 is TGCAGCGTTGGGCGGGACACAGATACGCAGTATTTT. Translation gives CSVGRDTDTQYF.

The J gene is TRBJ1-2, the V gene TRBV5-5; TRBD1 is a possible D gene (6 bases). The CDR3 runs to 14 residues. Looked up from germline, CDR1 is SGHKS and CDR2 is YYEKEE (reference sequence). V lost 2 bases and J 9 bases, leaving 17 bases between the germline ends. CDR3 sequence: CASSFGDGTTSYTF. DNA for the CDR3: TGTGCCAGCAGCTTCGGGGACGGGACAACTAGCTACACCTTC.

The CDR3 sequence is CASSIGDSSLSYEQYF. Written as DNA, the CDR3 is TGTGCCAGTAGTATCGGTGACAGTTCACTCTCCTACGAGCAGTACTTC. The V gene is TRBV19, the J gene TRBJ2-7; D is perhaps TRBD1 (5 bases). This CDR3 is 16 amino acids long. The germline V and J ends were trimmed by 3 bases and 0 bases, with 15 bases remaining between them. In germline, CDR1 is LNHDA, CDR2 SQIVND (reference sequence). Using reference TRBV19 and TRBJ2-7 for the parts outside the CDR3, the full variable domain is DGGITQSPKYLFRKEGQNVTLSCEQNLNHDAMYWYRQDPGQGLRLIYYSQIVNDFQKGDIAEGYSVSREKKESFPLTVTSAQKNPTAFYLCASSIGDSSLSYEQYFGPGTRLTVT.

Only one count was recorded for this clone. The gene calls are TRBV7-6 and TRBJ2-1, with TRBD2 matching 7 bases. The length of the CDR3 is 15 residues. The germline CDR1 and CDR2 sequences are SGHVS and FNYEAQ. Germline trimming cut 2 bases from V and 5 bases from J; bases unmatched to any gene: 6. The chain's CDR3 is CASSLPRGGDNEQFF. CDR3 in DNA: TGTGCCAGCAGCTTACCGCGTGGGGGGGACAATGAGCAGTTCTTC.

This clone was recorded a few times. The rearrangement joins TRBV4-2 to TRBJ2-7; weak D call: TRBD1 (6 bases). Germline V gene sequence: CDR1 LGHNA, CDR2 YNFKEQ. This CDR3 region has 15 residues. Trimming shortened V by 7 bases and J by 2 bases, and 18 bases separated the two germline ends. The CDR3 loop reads CASTESLGAAYEQYF. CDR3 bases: TGTGCCAGCACCGAAAGTCTGGGGGCTGCCTACGAGCAGTACTTC.

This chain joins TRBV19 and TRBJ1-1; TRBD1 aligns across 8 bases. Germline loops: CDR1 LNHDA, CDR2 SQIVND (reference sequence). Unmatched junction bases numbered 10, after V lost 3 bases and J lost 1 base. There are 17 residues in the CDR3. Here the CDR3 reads CASSIARGQSGNTEAFF. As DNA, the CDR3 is TGTGCCAGTAGTATCGCCAGGGGGCAATCTGGGAACACTGAAGCTTTCTTT.

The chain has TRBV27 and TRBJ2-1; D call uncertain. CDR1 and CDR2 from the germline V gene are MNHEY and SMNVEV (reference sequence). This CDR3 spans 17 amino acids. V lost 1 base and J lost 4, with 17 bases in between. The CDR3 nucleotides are TGTGCCAGCAGTTTATTCGCAGGCCCCGCCGGGTACAATGAGCAGTTCTTC. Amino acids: CASSLFAGPAGYNEQFF.